This T cell receptor (beta chain) was sequenced during a study of regulatory T cells in long-lasting Graves disease. A few counts support this clonotype. What it binds is unknown. Whole-study findings and limits: Favored usage of TRBV28, TRBJ1-2 and TRBJ2-5 was recorded in persistent disease. Accuracy could have been hurt by small sample size.

Through Arm-PCR of CDR3 regions and iRepertoire HTBI primers, TCR beta libraries were built. Via MiXCR, TCRdb re-called the multiplex PCR reads, giving one row per CDR3 protein. The repertoire holds 350,000 to 450,000 distinct CDR3 sequences, with roughly a fifth as singletons. Time point: persistent/refractory GD, antithyroid drugs over 5 years with positive TRAb. PBMC-derived RNA was used for the TCR library. J lost 8 bases, V lost 6 bases, and 13 bases had no gene match. The CDR3 is 15 residues long. Germline CDR1 MDHEN, CDR2 SYDVKM. This clonotype originated in a female donor with Graves disease. The sample was peripheral blood mononuclear cells (PBMCs), taken when the disease was refractory, from a patient treated with antithyroid drugs. The J gene is TRBJ1-2, the V gene TRBV28, with 9 bases aligning to TRBD1. The CDR3 loop is CASRGTGMSLSGYTF. CDR3 sequence (DNA): TGTGCCAGCAGGGGGACAGGGATGTCCCTCTCGGGCTACACCTTC.